This T cell receptor (beta chain) was recorded in a study of blood T cell repertoires in COVID-19. Generated by immunoSEQ multiplex PCR, the TCRdb table keeps only in-frame clones and is missing some. The data contain 400,000 to 550,000 clones, around nine tenths of them singletons. V shed 4 bases and J 5 bases; nucleotides not matched to a gene: 6. Germline V lookup: CDR1 SGHTA, CDR2 FQGTGA. The CDR3 is made up of 14 amino acids. The receptor comes from a woman in her late teens or twenties with acute COVID-19. The sequencing sample was made of PBMCs or T cells enriched from blood (not recorded which). V is TRBV7-3 and J is TRBJ2-7; 9 bases align to TRBD1. CDR3 in DNA: TGTGCCAGCAGCTCTACCGGGACAGGGAACGAGCAGTACTTC. It yields the protein CASSSTGTGNEQYF. Looking up the rest from reference TRBV7-3 and TRBJ2-7 gives the full variable domain: GAGVSQTPSNKVTEKGKYVELRCDPISGHTALYWYRQSLGQGPEFLIYFQGTGAADDSGLPNDRFFAVRPEGSVSTLKIQRTERGDSAVYLCASSSTGTGNEQYFGPGTRLTVT.